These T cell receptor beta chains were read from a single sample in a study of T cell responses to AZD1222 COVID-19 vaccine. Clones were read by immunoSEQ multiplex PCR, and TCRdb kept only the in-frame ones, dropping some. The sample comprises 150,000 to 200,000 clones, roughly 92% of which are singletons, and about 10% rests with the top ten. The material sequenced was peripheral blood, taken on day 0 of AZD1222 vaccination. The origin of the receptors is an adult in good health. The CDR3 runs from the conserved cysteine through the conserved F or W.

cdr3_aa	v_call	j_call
CASNPAAGGNTIYF	TRBV19	TRBJ1-3
CASSFAGGSGNTIYF	TRBV7-8	TRBJ1-3
CASSPGVPYGYTF	TRBV18	TRBJ1-2
CASSPPDGVNTEAFF	TRBV18	TRBJ1-1
CASSRGTGTTEQFF	TRBV7-3	TRBJ2-1
CASSQDTDSSGNTIYF	TRBV4-3	TRBJ1-3
CASSQLNTDTQYF	TRBV18	TRBJ2-3
CASSIGGNKEAFF	TRBV19	TRBJ1-1
CAITGTGPTEAFF	TRBV10-3	TRBJ1-1
CASSHFGRESYTF	TRBV14	TRBJ1-2
CASSPDRTNTGELFF	TRBV18	TRBJ2-2
CASRGYGELFF	TRBV6-5	TRBJ2-2
CASSEVRQWVEAFF	TRBV6-1	TRBJ1-1
CASSYSGELNTEAFF	TRBV6-5	TRBJ1-1
CASSTGGDSGNTIYF	TRBV6-5	TRBJ1-3
CASSPRGAGTEAFF	TRBV7-9	TRBJ1-1
CASSLAGNYGYTF	TRBV5-4	TRBJ1-2
CASSISVNTEAFF	TRBV19	TRBJ1-1
CASSWTSGNIGGGTQYF	TRBV5-4	TRBJ2-5
CASSSTGTIQYEQYF	TRBV7-9	TRBJ2-7
CASSELTRGSQPQHF	TRBV6-1	TRBJ1-5
CATSDGTGGRNTEAFF	TRBV24-1	TRBJ1-1
CASSLSGHFTEAFF	TRBV28	TRBJ1-1
CASSLLQGGETQYF	TRBV7-2	TRBJ2-5
CATQKGYTEAFF	TRBV19	TRBJ1-1
CASSPPGTSGGATDTQYF	TRBV5-5	TRBJ2-3
CASSQEGDGYGYTF	TRBV4-3	TRBJ1-2
CASSLDPDYEQYF	TRBV7-9	TRBJ2-7
CAISGTSHNEQFF	TRBV10-3	TRBJ2-1
CATSAILLFSNQPQHF	TRBV24-1	TRBJ1-5
CASSPLWTSGTNSTDTQYF	TRBV5-1	TRBJ2-3
CASSQDSTAGRQTQYF	TRBV4-3	TRBJ2-5
CASSLSADTQYF	TRBV27	TRBJ2-3